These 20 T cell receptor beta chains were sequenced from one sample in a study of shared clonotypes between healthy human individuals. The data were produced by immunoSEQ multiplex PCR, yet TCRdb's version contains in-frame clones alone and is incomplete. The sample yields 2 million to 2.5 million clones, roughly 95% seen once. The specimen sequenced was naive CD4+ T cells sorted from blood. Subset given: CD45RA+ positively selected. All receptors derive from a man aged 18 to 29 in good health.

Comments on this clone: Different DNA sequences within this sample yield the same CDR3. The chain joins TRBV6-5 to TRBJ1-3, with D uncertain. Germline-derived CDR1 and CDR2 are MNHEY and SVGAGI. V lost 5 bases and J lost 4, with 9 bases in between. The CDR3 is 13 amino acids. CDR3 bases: TGTGCCAGCAGTCGAACAGTCGGAAACACCATATATTTT. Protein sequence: CASSRTVGNTIYF.

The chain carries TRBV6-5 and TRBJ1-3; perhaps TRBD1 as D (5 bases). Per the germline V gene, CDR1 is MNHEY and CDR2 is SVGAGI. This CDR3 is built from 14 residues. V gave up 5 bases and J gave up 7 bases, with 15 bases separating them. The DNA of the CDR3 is TGTGCCAGCAGTAGGCAGGGCCCCTCGAACACCATATATTTT. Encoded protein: CASSRQGPSNTIYF.

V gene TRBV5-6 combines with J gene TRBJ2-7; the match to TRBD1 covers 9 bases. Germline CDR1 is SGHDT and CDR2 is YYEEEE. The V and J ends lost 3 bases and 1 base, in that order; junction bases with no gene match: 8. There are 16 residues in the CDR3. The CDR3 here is CASSWRDRAFSYEQYF. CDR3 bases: TGTGCCAGCAGCTGGCGGGACAGGGCCTTTTCCTACGAGCAGTACTTC.

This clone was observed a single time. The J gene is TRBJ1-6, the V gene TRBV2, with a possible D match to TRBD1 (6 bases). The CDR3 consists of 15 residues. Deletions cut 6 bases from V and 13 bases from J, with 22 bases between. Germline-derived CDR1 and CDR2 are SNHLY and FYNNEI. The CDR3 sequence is CASRTTGTSLSPLHF. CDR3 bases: TGTGCCAGCAGGACTACCGGGACATCACTATCGCCCCTCCACTTT. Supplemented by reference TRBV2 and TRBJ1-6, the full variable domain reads EPEVTQTPSHQVTQMGQEVILRCVPISNHLYFYWYRQILGQKVEFLVSFYNNEISEKSEIFDDQFSVERPDGSNFTLKIRSTKLEDSAMYFCASRTTGTSLSPLHFGNGTRLTVT.

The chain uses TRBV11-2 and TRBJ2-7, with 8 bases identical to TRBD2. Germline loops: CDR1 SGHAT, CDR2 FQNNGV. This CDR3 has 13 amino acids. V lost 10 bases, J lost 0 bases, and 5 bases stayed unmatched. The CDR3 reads CAIRGTSSYEQYF. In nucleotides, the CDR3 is TGTGCCATTCGGGGGACTAGCTCCTACGAGCAGTACTTC. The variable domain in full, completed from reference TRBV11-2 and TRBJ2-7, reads EAGVAQSPRYKIIEKRQSVAFWCNPISGHATLYWYQQILGQGPKLLIQFQNNGVVDDSQLPKDRFSAERLKGVDSTLKIQPAKLEDSAVYLCAIRGTSSYEQYFGPGTRLTVT.

DNA of the CDR3: TGTGCCAGCAGAGCGGCGGAATACAATGAGCAGTTCTTC. Its translation is CASRAAEYNEQFF. V and J are TRBV6-1 and TRBJ2-1; maybe TRBD2 (5 bases). CDR1 and CDR2 from the germline V gene are MNHNS and SASEGT. Trimming took off 6 bases at V and 4 bases at J, with 10 bases between the two ends. The CDR3 contains 13 residues.

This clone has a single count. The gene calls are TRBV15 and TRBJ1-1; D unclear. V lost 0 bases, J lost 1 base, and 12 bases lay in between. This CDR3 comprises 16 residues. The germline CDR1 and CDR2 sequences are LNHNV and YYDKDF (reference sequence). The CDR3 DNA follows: TGTGCCACCAGCAGAGAGAGGGAGGCCCGGAACACTGAAGCTTTCTTT. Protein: CATSREREARNTEAFF. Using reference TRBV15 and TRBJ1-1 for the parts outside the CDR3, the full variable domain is DAMVIQNPRYQVTQFGKPVTLSCSQTLNHNVMYWYQQKSSQAPKLLFHYYDKDFNNEADTPDNFQSRRPNTSFCFLDIRSPGLGDTAMYLCATSREREARNTEAFFGQGTRLTVV.

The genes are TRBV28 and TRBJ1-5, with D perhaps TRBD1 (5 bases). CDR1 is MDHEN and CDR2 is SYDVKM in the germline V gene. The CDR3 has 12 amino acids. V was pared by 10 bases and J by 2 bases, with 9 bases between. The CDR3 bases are TGTGCCATTGGGGGAGGCAATCAGCCCCAGCATTTT. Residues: CAIGGGNQPQHF.

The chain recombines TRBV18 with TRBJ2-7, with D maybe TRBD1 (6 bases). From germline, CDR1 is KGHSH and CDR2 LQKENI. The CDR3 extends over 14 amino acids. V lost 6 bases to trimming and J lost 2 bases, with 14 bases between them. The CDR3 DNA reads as TGTGCCAGCTCCCAAAAGGGGGTCCCCTACGAGCAGTACTTC. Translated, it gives CASSQKGVPYEQYF.

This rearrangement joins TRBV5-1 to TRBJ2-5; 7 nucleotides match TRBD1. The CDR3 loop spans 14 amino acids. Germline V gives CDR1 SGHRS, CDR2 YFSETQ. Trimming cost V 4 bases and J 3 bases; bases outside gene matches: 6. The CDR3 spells CASSLRQGEETQYF. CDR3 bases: TGCGCCAGCAGCCTACGACAGGGAGAAGAGACCCAGTACTTC.

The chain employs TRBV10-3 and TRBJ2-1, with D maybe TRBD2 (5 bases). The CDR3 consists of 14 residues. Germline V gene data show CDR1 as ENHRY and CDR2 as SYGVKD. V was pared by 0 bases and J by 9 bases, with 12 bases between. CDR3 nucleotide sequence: TGTGCCATCAGTGAGTCCCCTAGCTGGAGTGAGCAGTTCTTC. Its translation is CAISESPSWSEQFF.

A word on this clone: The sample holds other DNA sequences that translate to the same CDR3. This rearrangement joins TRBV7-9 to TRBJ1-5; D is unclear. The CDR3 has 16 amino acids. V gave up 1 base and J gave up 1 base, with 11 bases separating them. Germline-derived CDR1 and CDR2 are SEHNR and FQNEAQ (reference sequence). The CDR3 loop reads CASSLGTGVSNQPQHF. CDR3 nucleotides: TGTGCCAGCAGCTTAGGTACCGGGGTGAGCAATCAGCCCCAGCATTTT. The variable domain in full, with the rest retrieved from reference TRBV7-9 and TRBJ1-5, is DTGVSQNPRHKITKRGQNVTFRCDPISEHNRLYWYRQTLGQGPEFLTYFQNEAQLEKSRLLSDRFSAERPKGSFSTLEIQRTEQGDSAMYLCASSLGTGVSNQPQHFGDGTRLSIL.

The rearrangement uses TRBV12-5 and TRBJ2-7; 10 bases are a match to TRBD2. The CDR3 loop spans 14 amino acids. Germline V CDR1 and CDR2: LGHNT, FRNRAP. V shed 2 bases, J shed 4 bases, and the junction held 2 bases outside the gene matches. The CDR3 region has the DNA TGTGCTAGTGGTTTGTCTAGCGGGAGTTACGAGCAGTACTTC. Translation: CASGLSSGSYEQYF. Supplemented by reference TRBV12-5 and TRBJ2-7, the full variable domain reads DARVTQTPRHKVTEMGQEVTMRCQPILGHNTVFWYRQTMMQGLELLAYFRNRAPLDDSGMPKDRFSAEMPDATLATLKIQPSEPRDSAVYFCASGLSSGSYEQYFGPGTRLTVT.

The CDR3: CSALGDEQFF. CDR3 DNA: TGCAGTGCTTTAGGGGATGAGCAGTTCTTC. The rearrangement joins TRBV20-1 to TRBJ2-1, with D perhaps matching TRBD1 (5 bases). Germline lookup yields CDR1 DFQATT and CDR2 SNEGSKA (reference sequence). This CDR3 comprises 10 residues. With 5 bases removed from V and 8 bases from J, the gap between germline ends came to 7 bases.

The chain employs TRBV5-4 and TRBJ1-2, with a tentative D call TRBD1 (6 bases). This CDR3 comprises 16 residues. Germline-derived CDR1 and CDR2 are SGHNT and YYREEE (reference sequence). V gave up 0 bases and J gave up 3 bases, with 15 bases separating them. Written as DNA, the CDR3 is TGTGCCAGCAGCTTGGAACAGGGCGCGGGTTACTATGGCTACACCTTC. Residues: CASSLEQGAGYYGYTF.

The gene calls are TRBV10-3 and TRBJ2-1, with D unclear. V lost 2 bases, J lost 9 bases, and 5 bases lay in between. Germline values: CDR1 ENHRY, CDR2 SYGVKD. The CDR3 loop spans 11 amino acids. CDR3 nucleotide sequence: TGTGCCATCAGTGAGGACACTGAGCAGTTCTTC. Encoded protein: CAISEDTEQFF.

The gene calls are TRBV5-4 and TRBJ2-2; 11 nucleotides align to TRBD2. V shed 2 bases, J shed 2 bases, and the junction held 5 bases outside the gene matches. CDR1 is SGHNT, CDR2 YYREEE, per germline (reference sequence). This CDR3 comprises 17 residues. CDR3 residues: CASSFGLAGGNTGELFF. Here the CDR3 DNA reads TGTGCCAGCAGCTTTGGGCTAGCGGGGGGCAACACCGGGGAGCTGTTTTTT.

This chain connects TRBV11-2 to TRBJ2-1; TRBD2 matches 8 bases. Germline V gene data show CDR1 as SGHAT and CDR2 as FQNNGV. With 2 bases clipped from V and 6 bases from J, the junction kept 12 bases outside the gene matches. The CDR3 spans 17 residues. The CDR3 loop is CASSLTSLGAGVNEQFF. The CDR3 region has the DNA TGTGCCAGCAGCTTAACCTCTTTGGGAGCGGGAGTCAATGAGCAGTTCTTC.

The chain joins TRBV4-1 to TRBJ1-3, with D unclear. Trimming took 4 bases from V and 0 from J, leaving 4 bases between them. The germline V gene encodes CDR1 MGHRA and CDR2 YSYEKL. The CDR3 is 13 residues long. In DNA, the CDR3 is TGCGCCAGCAGCCCCTTCTCTGGAAACACCATATATTTT. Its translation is CASSPFSGNTIYF.

The CDR3 DNA reads as TGTGCCAGCACGACTAGCGGGGGGGAGAATGAGCAGTTCTTC. Encoded protein: CASTTSGGENEQFF. The chain couples TRBV2 to TRBJ2-1; 14 bases line up with TRBD2. This CDR3 has 14 amino acids. Germline V gives CDR1 SNHLY, CDR2 FYNNEI. V shed 7 bases, J shed 7 bases, and the junction held 3 bases outside the gene matches.